The clone carrying this T cell receptor (beta chain) was picked up many times. The antigen is undetermined. This entry comes from a study of T cells in Graves' hyperthyroidism and ophthalmopathy. Points from the study as a whole: Ophthalmopathy stood apart from stable hyperthyroidism in a 13 V-J model.

Amplification of TCR beta CDR3 regions was performed using RNA transcripts as template. The TCR CDR3 first-round RT-PCR relied on the HTBI primer set. TCRdb ran MiXCR on the multiplex PCR reads and lists one entry per CDR3 protein. The sample has nearly 600,000 distinct CDR3 sequences; approximately 15% are singletons. With 7 bases clipped from V and 6 bases from J, the junction kept 11 bases outside the gene matches. The germline V gene encodes CDR1 MNHNS and CDR2 SASEGT. This CDR3 region has 15 residues. This receptor was identified in a woman younger than 35 with Graves' ophthalmopathy. The sequenced material came from blood. The V gene is TRBV6-1, the J gene TRBJ2-1, with TRBD1 matching 8 bases. The CDR3 region is CASNSGTGLFNEQFF. The CDR3 DNA follows: TGTGCCAGCAACTCCGGGACAGGTCTTTTCAATGAGCAGTTCTTC.